Following are 28 T cell receptor beta chains from one sample sequenced in a study of T cell repertoires in cytomegalovirus infection. TCRdb ran MiXCR on the reads and lists one entry per CDR3 protein. The sample comprises roughly 320,000 distinct CDR3 sequences, around a tenth of which are singletons, and roughly 4% rests with the top ten. Source material: PBMCs. The receptors stem from a human donor in good health (CMV status not recorded). Some clones in this sample may be carry-over from other donors' samples.

The CDR3 spells CASSPSGQVPLAYNEQFF. CDR3 DNA: TGTGCCAGCAGCCCGAGCGGACAGGTCCCCTTAGCCTACAATGAGCAGTTCTTC. The chain is built from TRBV7-2 and TRBJ2-1; 7 bases are a match to TRBD1. CDR3 length: 18 amino acids. The V segment lost 5 bases and the J segment 2 bases; nucleotides outside the gene matches: 15. CDR1 and CDR2 (germline): SGHTA, FQGNSA.

V usage is TRBV6-2 or TRBV6-3 and J usage is TRBJ1-1; 9 bases agree with TRBD1. Germline CDR1 MNHEY, CDR2 SVGEGT. The trim removed 2 bases at V and 6 bases at J, leaving 4 bases unmatched. This CDR3 contains 14 residues. CDR3 in DNA: TGTGCCAGCAGTTACGGGACAGGGCGCCCTGAAGCTTTCTTT. It encodes CASSYGTGRPEAFF.

Only a few counts were recorded for this clonotype. J is TRBJ1-6 and V is TRBV7-6, with 7 bases fitting TRBD1. V lost 2 bases and J lost 7; bases outside the gene matches: 2. In germline, CDR1 is SGHVS, CDR2 FNYEAQ. The CDR3 runs 14 residues. In nucleotides, the CDR3 is TGTGCCAGCAGCTTAAGACAGGGAAATTCACCCCTCCACTTT. Protein: CASSLRQGNSPLHF.

This clonotype was detected ten times or more. The J gene is TRBJ2-5, the V gene TRBV7-2; D perhaps matches TRBD2 (5 bases). Per the germline V gene, CDR1 is SGHTA and CDR2 is FQGNSA. Trimming cost V 5 bases and J 5 bases, with 12 bases left between them. This CDR3 has 13 amino acids. The CDR3 DNA sequence: TGTGCCAGCAGCATCCCCCCGGGGGAGACCCAGTACTTC. The encoded protein is CASSIPPGETQYF.

The sample holds many counts of this clonotype. This chain connects TRBV7-2 to TRBJ1-2; D call uncertain. V shed 2 bases and J shed 2 bases, with 3 bases lying between them. Germline CDR1 is SGHTA and CDR2 is FQGNSA. This CDR3 is 12 amino acids long. The DNA for the CDR3 is TGTGCCAGCAGCTTATTCAACTATGGCTACACCTTC. Encoded protein: CASSLFNYGYTF.

This clonotype has at least ten counts. The V call is TRBV7-8, the J call TRBJ2-3; 8 bases are a match to TRBD2. This CDR3 is built from 16 residues. Per the germline V gene, CDR1 is SGHVS and CDR2 is FQNEAQ. The junction had 11 bases not matched to a gene; V was cut back by 5 bases and J by 4 bases. The CDR3 DNA follows: TGTGCCAGCAGCACTCATCCGACTAGCGATGCAGATACGCAGTATTTT. It codes for CASSTHPTSDADTQYF. Complete variable domain (other parts from reference TRBV7-8 and TRBJ2-3): GAGVSQSPRYKVAKRGQDVALRCDPISGHVSLFWYQQALGQGPEFLTYFQNEAQLDKSGLPSDRFFAERPEGSVSTLKIQRTQQEDSAVYLCASSTHPTSDADTQYFGPGTRLTVL.

This clonotype was observed once. J is TRBJ1-5 and V is TRBV12-5, with D unresolved. This CDR3 comprises 13 residues. Germline loops: CDR1 LGHNT, CDR2 FRNRAP. Trimming removed 2 bases from V and 3 bases from J, with 5 bases in between. Here the CDR3 reads CASGLSLNQPQHF. The CDR3 nucleotides read TGTGCTAGTGGTTTGTCCCTCAATCAGCCCCAGCATTTT.

V and J are TRBV20-1 and TRBJ2-1; 8 nucleotides match TRBD2. Germline-derived CDR1 and CDR2 are DFQATT and SNEGSKA (reference sequence). Losses at the gene ends were 6 bases for V and 2 bases for J; bases not matched to a gene: 6. CDR3 length: 14 residues. The CDR3 loop reads CSAPQRGPYNEQFF. As DNA, the CDR3 is TGCAGTGCCCCTCAGCGGGGGCCCTACAATGAGCAGTTCTTC.

This clonotype has at least ten counts. This sequence joins TRBV7-2 and TRBJ2-4; no reliable D call. The CDR3 sequence is 15 residues long. Per germline, CDR1 SGHTA and CDR2 FQGNSA. Trimming cost V 5 bases and J 9 bases, with 20 bases left between them. The CDR3 region has the DNA TGTGCCAGCAGCCCTAGGGTGCTAGATCCTATCATTCAGTACTTC. It specifies CASSPRVLDPIIQYF.

This clonotype was picked up a small number of times. The chain joins TRBV2 to TRBJ2-7, with TRBD2 matching over 8 bases. CDR3 length: 14 residues. The V gene's germline CDR1 is SNHLY and CDR2 FYNNEI. V dropped 9 bases and J dropped 0; count of bases not matched to a gene: 7. The CDR3 sequence: CASRTSHTSYEQYF. DNA of the CDR3: TGTGCCAGTAGGACTAGCCATACCTCCTACGAGCAGTACTTC.

This clonotype was seen many times. This sequence joins TRBV7-6 and TRBJ1-5, with no clear D. This CDR3 is built from 14 residues. V lost 5 bases, J lost 6 bases, and 14 bases lay in between. The V gene's germline CDR1 is SGHVS and CDR2 FNYEAQ. CDR3 in DNA: TGTGCCAGCAGCCCAGCCCCGACGGGTCAGCCCCAGCATTTT. Protein product: CASSPAPTGQPQHF.

CDR3 in DNA: TGTGCCAGCAGTTTCCCCCTACGACTAGCCTCCTACGAGCAGTACTTC. Its protein product is CASSFPLRLASYEQYF. V gene TRBV27 combines with J gene TRBJ2-7; 7 nucleotides match TRBD2. V was pared by 3 bases and J by 0 bases, with 8 bases of the junction left unmatched. This CDR3 has 16 residues. Germline lookup yields CDR1 MNHEY and CDR2 SMNVEV (reference sequence).

This clonotype has ten or more counts. The V gene is TRBV7-9, the J gene TRBJ2-3; 10 bases are shared with TRBD2. V shed 2 bases, J shed 3 bases, and the junction held 5 bases outside the gene matches. Germline V gene lookup returns CDR1 SEHNR and CDR2 FQNEAQ (reference sequence). This CDR3 spans 16 amino acids. The CDR3 sequence is CASSLSLAGETDTQYF. CDR3 coding DNA: TGTGCCAGCAGCTTAAGCCTAGCGGGAGAAACAGATACGCAGTATTTT.

This chain joins TRBV7-2 and TRBJ2-2; D may be TRBD2 (5 bases). Germline V gene lookup returns CDR1 SGHTA and CDR2 FQGNSA. The CDR3 covers 14 residues. V lost 1 base and J 6 bases, leaving 9 bases between the germline ends. The CDR3 region is CASSLESGSGELFF. The CDR3 nucleotides are TGTGCCAGCAGCTTAGAATCGGGGTCCGGGGAGCTGTTTTTT.

This chain uses TRBV12-3 or TRBV12-4 with TRBJ1-2; D gene unclear. The CDR3 has 11 residues. Between the trimmed V and J ends, which lost 5 bases and 4 bases, there was a span of 5 bases. CDR3 coding DNA: TGTGCCAGCAGTACCCTCTATGGCTACACCTTC. Its protein is CASSTLYGYTF.

In its sample, this clonotype was seen a few times. This chain connects TRBV2 to TRBJ1-4; weak D call: TRBD1 (5 bases). This CDR3 spans 13 amino acids. Per the germline V gene, CDR1 is SNHLY and CDR2 is FYNNEI. The V gene lost 7 bases and the J gene lost 4 bases, with 10 bases spanning the gap. CDR3 amino acids: CASIGQGNEKLFF. Written as DNA, the CDR3 is TGTGCCAGCATCGGGCAGGGTAATGAAAAACTGTTTTTT.

V gene TRBV7-2 combines with J gene TRBJ2-7; TRBD2 matches 11 bases. Germline V gene data show CDR1 as SGHTA and CDR2 as FQGNSA. Trimming removed 5 bases from V and 4 bases from J; junction bases left unmatched: 7. The CDR3 is 15 residues long. CDR3 nucleotide sequence: TGTGCCAGCAGCCCTCGACTAGCGGGGCAATACGAGCAGTACTTC. Translating it yields CASSPRLAGQYEQYF.

This clonotype was found many times. The chain uses TRBV7-8 and TRBJ2-7, with D perhaps given as TRBD1 or TRBD2 (5 bases each). Trimming cost V 5 bases and J 2 bases, with 31 bases left between them. The germline gives CDR1 SGHVS, CDR2 FQNEAQ. This CDR3 is 20 amino acids long. The CDR3 DNA reads as TGTGCCAGCAGCCGCCGGGGCCGCCGGGACCCAAAGGAAGCAGCCTACGAGCAGTACTTC. Translation gives CASSRRGRRDPKEAAYEQYF. Based on the CDR3 plus reference TRBV7-8 and TRBJ2-7, the full variable domain is GAGVSQSPRYKVAKRGQDVALRCDPISGHVSLFWYQQALGQGPEFLTYFQNEAQLDKSGLPSDRFFAERPEGSVSTLKIQRTQQEDSAVYLCASSRRGRRDPKEAAYEQYFGPGTRLTVT.

This clonotype turned up a few times. The chain uses TRBV4-1 and TRBJ2-1; 12 nucleotides line up with TRBD2. The CDR3 is made up of 15 amino acids. The J segment lost 8 bases and the V segment lost 1 base, leaving 3 bases of the junction unmatched. CDR1 is MGHRA and CDR2 is YSYEKL in the germline V gene. DNA for the CDR3: TGCGCCAGCAGCCAAGGACTAGCGGGAGCGTATGAGCAGTTCTTC. It specifies CASSQGLAGAYEQFF.

This clonotype was seen ten or more times. CDR3 coding DNA: TGTGCCAGCAGCGCGGGACTAGCGGGGGGAGACAATGAGCAGTTCTTC. Protein: CASSAGLAGGDNEQFF. The V and J genes are TRBV7-2 and TRBJ2-1; 15 nucleotides line up with TRBD2. The CDR3 spans 16 residues. CDR1 is SGHTA and CDR2 is FQGNSA in the germline V gene. Trimming at V came to 5 bases and at J to 5 bases, leaving 4 bases not matched to a gene.

This clonotype was recorded at least ten times. V and J are TRBV7-4 and TRBJ2-7; the match to TRBD2 covers 10 bases. The CDR3 has 20 residues. Germline lookup yields CDR1 SGHVT and CDR2 SQSDAQ. The junction had 15 bases not matched to a gene; V was cut back by 1 base and J by 0 bases. For the CDR3, the DNA is TGTGCCAGCAGCTTAGATTGCCTAGCGGGGGTCCAGAACTCCTCCTACGAGCAGTACTTC. This sequence encodes CASSLDCLAGVQNSSYEQYF.

This chain joins TRBV7-2 and TRBJ2-6, with no clear D. CDR1 is SGHTA, CDR2 FQGNSA, per germline. This CDR3 has 12 amino acids. Trimming pared 2 bases from V and 9 bases from J, leaving 5 bases between. This chain's CDR3 is CASSLRLNVLTF. The CDR3 coding sequence is TGTGCCAGCAGCTTAAGGCTCAACGTCCTGACTTTC.

V usage is TRBV4-2 and J usage is TRBJ1-5; D is uncertain. Germline CDR1 LGHNA, CDR2 YNFKEQ. The CDR3 totals 14 residues. Trimming cost V 2 bases and J 6 bases, with 11 bases left between them. The CDR3 here is CASSQSRGSQPQHF. In nucleotides, the CDR3 is TGTGCCAGCAGCCAATCCCGAGGGTCTCAGCCCCAGCATTTT.

This sequence joins TRBV7-3 and TRBJ1-2, with a possible D match to TRBD1 (5 bases). V gave up 2 bases and J gave up 4 bases, with 11 bases separating them. Germline V CDR1 and CDR2: SGHTA, FQGTGA. The CDR3 loop spans 14 amino acids. The CDR3: CASSLYGDGYGYTF. For the CDR3, the DNA is TGTGCCAGCAGCTTATATGGGGACGGCTATGGCTACACCTTC.

This clonotype was observed at least ten times. The chain employs TRBV27 and TRBJ2-3, with 8 bases identical to TRBD2. CDR1 is MNHEY and CDR2 is SMNVEV in the germline V gene (reference sequence). J was trimmed by 3 bases and V by 3 bases; bases with no gene match: 5. The CDR3 has 15 amino acids. The CDR3 here is CASSFREGLTDTQYF. CDR3 nucleotide sequence: TGTGCCAGCAGTTTCCGGGAGGGCCTGACAGATACGCAGTATTTT.

This clonotype was seen only a few times. The chain employs TRBV7-2 and TRBJ2-3; a possible D gene is TRBD2 (5 bases). Germline assignment: CDR1 SGHTA and CDR2 FQGNSA. V was trimmed by 5 bases and J by 1 base, leaving 10 bases between them. This CDR3 comprises 14 residues. The DNA of the CDR3 is TGTGCCAGCAGCCAGGACTTCCGCACAGATACGCAGTATTTT. This codes for CASSQDFRTDTQYF.

With respect to this clonotype: The junction departs from germline at one end; a sequencing error may be responsible. The chain combines TRBV6-5 with TRBJ2-2, with D maybe TRBD1 (6 bases). Germline-derived CDR1 and CDR2 are MNHEY and SVGAGI. The CDR3 is 17 amino acids. In DNA, the CDR3 is TGTTCCAGCAGTGAACGAACCAGGTGGACAGAGACCGGGGAGCTGTTTTTT. Its translation is CSSSERTRWTETGELFF.

Only a few counts were recorded for this clonotype. The CDR3 region is CASSAINSYEQYF. The CDR3 region has the DNA TGTGCCAGCAGCGCGATAAACTCCTACGAGCAGTACTTC. This chain uses TRBV12-3 or TRBV12-4 with TRBJ2-7; D is unresolved. The length of the CDR3 is 13 residues. V lost 6 bases, J lost 0 bases, and 9 bases lay in between.